The entry below gives a single TCR beta chain sequence along with its context. What this receptor recognizes is not known. No much larger clonotype is one base removed from it; base qualities were not supplied. From the cysteine through the phenylalanine, the CDR3 covers 16 amino acids. This entry keeps only the CDR3 DNA: 48 bases, framed from base 1. The junction carries 21 bases between V and J, which are trimmed by 0 bases and 9 bases respectively. The CDR1 and CDR2 encoded by the germline V gene are SQVTM and ANQGSEA. Using the deep immunoSEQ assay, multiplex PCR amplified TCR CDR3 regions from genomic DNA. Extracted genomic DNA from each cell subset was distributed evenly across all wells of several immunoSEQ 96-well plates, and each plate was treated as a replicate. Each replicate PCR for sorted subsets received roughly 0.2 ug genomic DNA, equal to about 30,000 T cell genomes. Purified libraries were measured with a Qubit 3.0 fluorometer, size-checked on a Bioanalyzer 2100, and measured again with the KAPA Library Quantification kit. Each immunoSEQ 96-well plate was sequenced on its own single-read 150-cycle Illumina NextSeq 550 flow cell. In the authors' own workflow: Because the immunoSEQ output included only junctional sequences and no quality scores, the filtering could not be the same as the filtering used for full-length reads. Sequences were annotated with PyIR, a Python wrapper for IgBLAST v1.9, and V/J genes and CDR3 were assigned using IMGT germline references. Any read was removed if the V/J assignment was weak (E-value above 1e-6), the CDR3 was missing, or the read contained stop codons, out-of-frame junctions, or ambiguous translated residues. A V3J clonotype was defined by an identical inferred V gene, J gene, and CDR3 amino acid sequence. The percentage overlap between two repertoires was calculated by dividing the number of shared unique clonotypes by the size of the smaller repertoire. RTK rarefaction, the Chao1 estimator, and Recon v2.1 estimates of unobserved clonotypes were used to assess repertoire richness. OLGA was used to compute generation probabilities for all TCRbeta clonotypes that the gDNA method yielded from a few donors. Here the immuneACCESS table is served through TCRdb, limited to in-frame sequences with V and J called. Missing clones are a known gap in these copies; in checked studies unresolved V genes cover under half, and the rest lacks a known reason. For V, J and clone size, that table is used; D and trimming come from the DNA. The sample table lists roughly 810,000 clones, 95% to 97% of them with a count of one. The ten most abundant clones make up around 0.21% of the sample.

The sample comes from a study of shared clonotypes between healthy human individuals (dated by TCRdb to the early 2020s). Looking at the study overall: The cohort comprised a couple of women and a few men aged 18 to 49 years. For each donor, CD4 naive and CD4 memory were each given three plates, CD8 naive was given two plates, and CD8 memory was given one plate. Blood TCR repertoires of roughly 5 healthy adults were deeply sequenced to estimate repertoire size and the extent of clonotype sharing between individuals. Libraries were prepared and TCR repertoires were sequenced by different laboratories using diverse techniques, in order to increase sequencing depth and limit assay-specific biases. Leukapheresis yielded between about 0.94 and 8.9 billion PBMCs per donor. General findings and caveats noted by the study authors: Sharing across a handful of donors was observed for around 5% of naive CD4, under 4% of naive CD8, about 2.3% of memory CD4, and roughly 0.4% of memory CD8 clonotypes. Because the study included only a small number of donors, the genetic and exposure-history diversity represented was limited. Compared with non-shared clonotypes, clonotypes shared by all four sorted-subset donors had higher generation probabilities. Based on pairwise subsampling, the degree of clonotype sharing among donors was expected to be affected by sequencing depth. Only blood was sampled, and tissue TCR repertoires likely differ from those in blood. Incomplete sequencing was indicated by rarefaction of sorted-subset datasets, despite the large sequencing depth. Naive subsets generally had larger estimated clonotype richness than memory subsets did.

For the CD8 naive samples, CD45RO-negative cells were positively selected for CCR7, yielding a CD45RA+CCR7+ population from which TemRA cells were excluded. The donors were healthy, HIV-negative adults with no recently reported acute infections or vaccinations. Only Caucasian adults living in Nashville, Tennessee, USA were represented among the donors. Blood was obtained by leukapheresis, after which PBMCs were separated by Ficoll-Histopaque density gradient centrifugation and cryopreserved in liquid nitrogen vapor phase. Analytical flow cytometry was used to check the purity and quantity of every magnetically sorted T cell population. Genomic DNA was isolated from every sorted fraction and measured by UV absorbance on a Nanodrop 2000c.

This clonotype was sampled from a man aged 25-40 years in good health. The V and J genes are TRBV29-1 and TRBJ2-1, with the D gene uncertain. Sequenced sample: naive CD8+ T cells sorted from blood. The meaning of the sample's cell subset or site label: CD45RA+CCR7+. The nucleotide sequence is given as TGCAGCGTTGAAGATCTGGGCAAAACTGGGGTCGGTGAGCAGTTCTTC. It translates to CSVEDLGKTGVGEQFF.